The source of this T cell receptor (beta chain) is a study of cytomegalovirus exposure and HLA in healthy donors. Study context: Early released data comprised 75 million to 100 million unique TCRs from HLA-typed donors.

The CDR3 length is 10 residues. V was cut by 3 bases and J by 4 bases, with 4 bases left in between. Germline assignment: CDR1 DFQATT and CDR2 SNEGSKA (reference sequence). Vbeta (60) and Jbeta (13) primers were used in the PCR. Only in-frame clones appear in the TCRdb table, and some are missing; sequencing was by immunoSEQ multiplex PCR. The sample lists over 150,000 clones; about 80% were seen once. The gene calls are TRBV20-1 and TRBJ2-7, with unresolved D. Sample: PBMCs. The sequence was collected from a woman aged 25 to 39 in good health and CMV-seronegative. CDR3 in amino acids: CSASKYEQYF. The CDR3 DNA reads TGCAGTGCTAGTAAATACGAGCAGTACTTC.